A single sample gave rise to the 21 T cell receptor beta chains below, sequenced in a study of cytomegalovirus exposure and HLA in healthy donors (dated by TCRdb to about 2017). The library was prepared using the immunoSEQ multiplex PCR assay. A mixture of 60 forward primers for TCR Vbeta segments and 13 reverse primers for TCR Jbeta segments was used in the multiplex PCR. TCRdb provides this immuneACCESS table in a form limited to in-frame rearrangements. Some clones are lacking; in checked studies, under half of them reflect an unresolved V gene, and why the rest are absent is not known. The sample data list more than 150,000 clones, and around four fifths of these were observed just once. Roughly 1.5% of the sample is taken by the ten largest. The material sequenced was PBMCs. Receptors originate from a man in his late teens or twenties in good health and CMV-seronegative.

The J gene is TRBJ1-2, the V gene TRBV29-1, with D possibly being TRBD1 (5 bases). V gave up 0 bases and J gave up 7 bases, with 18 bases separating them. The CDR3 is made up of 15 amino acids. Germline assignment: CDR1 SQVTM and CDR2 ANQGSEA. CDR3 sequence: CSVEDQSAGRSGYTF. In nucleotides, the CDR3 is TGCAGCGTTGAAGATCAGTCGGCAGGGAGGTCTGGCTACACCTTC.

This chain links TRBV5-1 with TRBJ2-5; TRBD2 matches 8 bases. V lost 5 bases and J lost 4; bases outside the gene matches: 13. CDR1 is SGHRS and CDR2 is YFSETQ in the germline V gene. This CDR3 spans 16 amino acids. CDR3 loop: CASRYGGSGNGETQYF. CDR3 nucleotides: TGCGCCAGCAGGTATGGCGGTAGCGGGAACGGAGAGACCCAGTACTTC.

Only one count was recorded for this clone. V is TRBV2 and J is TRBJ2-2; maybe TRBD2 (5 bases). CDR1 and CDR2 (germline): SNHLY, FYNNEI. The V end lost 7 bases, the J end lost 4 bases, and 10 bases lay between the germline ends. The CDR3 loop spans 13 amino acids. CDR3 in amino acids: CASNGLPTGELFF. CDR3 DNA sequence: TGTGCCAGCAACGGACTCCCCACCGGGGAGCTGTTTTTT. The full variable domain, with the rest looked up from reference TRBV2 and TRBJ2-2, is EPEVTQTPSHQVTQMGQEVILRCVPISNHLYFYWYRQILGQKVEFLVSFYNNEISEKSEIFDDQFSVERPDGSNFTLKIRSTKLEDSAMYFCASNGLPTGELFFGEGSRLTVL.

This clone was counted only a few times. The V gene is TRBV5-4, the J gene TRBJ2-3; TRBD2 might be the D (5 bases). With 3 bases removed from V and 10 bases from J, the gap between germline ends came to 18 bases. The CDR3 covers 14 residues. CDR1 is SGHNT and CDR2 is YYREEE in the germline V gene (reference sequence). CDR3 sequence: CASSSRTAGNAQYF. The CDR3 nucleotides are TGTGCCAGCAGCTCTCGCACCGCCGGGAACGCGCAGTATTTT.

The V gene is TRBV12-1, the J gene TRBJ1-4; the table's D call, TRBD1, has no DNA check behind it. TRBV12-1 is a listed pseudogene. CDR3 length: 14 residues. In DNA form, the CDR3 reads TGTGCCAGCAGCTCGACAGGGGACGTGGAAAAACTGTTTTTT. Its translation: CASSSTGDVEKLFF.

The chain joins TRBV11-1 to TRBJ2-3; 15 positions agree with TRBD2. V was clipped by 3 bases and J by 1 base; unmatched bases: 8. Germline CDR1 reads SGHAT; CDR2 reads FQDESV (reference sequence). The CDR3 sequence is 19 residues long. The CDR3 nucleotides read TGTGCCAGCAGCTTCCTCCGGACTAGCGGGGGGGCTCGCACAGATACGCAGTATTTT. This translates into CASSFLRTSGGARTDTQYF. Filled out from reference TRBV11-1 and TRBJ2-3, the complete variable domain reads EAEVAQSPRYKITEKSQAVAFWCDPISGHATLYWYRQILGQGPELLVQFQDESVVDDSQLPKDRFSAERLKGVDSTLKIQPAELGDSAMYLCASSFLRTSGGARTDTQYFGPGTRLTVL.

This rearrangement joins TRBV18 to TRBJ1-1, with 8 bases lining up with TRBD1. Germline V gene sequence: CDR1 KGHSH, CDR2 LQKENI. V lost 3 bases to trimming and J lost 4 bases; unmatched junction nucleotides: 7. The CDR3 is 15 residues long. The CDR3 DNA follows: TGTGCCAGCTCACCGCCCCAGGGGGCTAGCACTGAAGCTTTCTTT. Protein product: CASSPPQGASTEAFF.

This clone was detected a few times. The CDR3 loop is CASSQEGHNTGELFF. The CDR3 DNA is TGCGCCAGCAGCCAAGAAGGACATAACACCGGGGAGCTGTTTTTT. The chain uses TRBV4-3 and TRBJ2-2, with a possible D match to TRBD1 (5 bases). V was cut by 0 bases and J by 2 bases, with 7 bases left in between. Germline CDR1 and CDR2: LGHNA and YSLEER. The CDR3 runs 15 residues.

This chain joins TRBV6-1 and TRBJ2-7; D remains unclear. This CDR3 has 14 residues. Germline V gene data show CDR1 as MNHNS and CDR2 as SASEGT. Trimming took off 2 bases at V and 3 bases at J, with 11 bases between the two ends. The chain's CDR3 is CASSEIFAYYEQYF. CDR3 DNA sequence: TGTGCCAGCAGTGAAATTTTTGCGTACTACGAGCAGTACTTC.

This rearrangement joins TRBV7-2 to TRBJ2-5; D might be TRBD2 (6 bases). The DNA end is a closer match to TRBJ2-7, so the J assignment may be wrong. This CDR3 has 14 amino acids. Per germline, CDR1 SGHTA and CDR2 FQGNSA. CDR3 nucleotide sequence: TGTGCCAGTGCCGTACTAGGGAGGCTTGGCGAGCAGTACTTC. Translation: CASAVLGRLGEQYF.

The rearrangement links TRBV7-2 to TRBJ2-1; 12 bases match TRBD2. Trimming cost V 0 bases and J 7 bases; bases outside gene matches: 7. This CDR3 has 17 residues. The germline V gene has CDR1 SGHTA and CDR2 FQGNSA. CDR3 protein: CASSLAALAGGRNEQFF. CDR3 nucleotides: TGTGCCAGCAGCTTAGCGGCCCTAGCGGGGGGGCGAAATGAGCAGTTCTTC.

The chain combines TRBV7-8 with TRBJ2-7, with D maybe TRBD2 (6 bases). Deletions cut 0 bases from V and 7 bases from J, with 13 bases between. The CDR3 is 14 amino acids. Germline CDR1 SGHVS, CDR2 FQNEAQ. The CDR3, as DNA: TGTGCCAGCAGCTTAGCGGCGGGGAGAAGAGAGCAGTACTTC. Amino acids: CASSLAAGRREQYF.

Notes on this clone: The sample contains more than one DNA sequence encoding this CDR3. This chain connects TRBV11-2 to TRBJ2-7; 13 nucleotides match TRBD2. Trimming took 5 bases from V and 3 from J; bases not matched to a gene: 4. The germline V gene encodes CDR1 SGHAT and CDR2 FQNNGV. The CDR3 spans 15 residues. The CDR3 here is CASSPWTSGGYEQYF. The CDR3 bases are TGTGCCAGCAGCCCGTGGACTAGCGGGGGCTACGAGCAGTACTTC.

On this clone: At one of its ends the junction is not consistent with the germline gene, which may arise from a read error. The chain uses TRBV7-9 and TRBJ1-3, with D perhaps matching TRBD1 (6 bases). Germline V gene sequence: CDR1 SEHNR, CDR2 FQNEAQ (reference sequence). This CDR3 comprises 16 residues. The chain's CDR3 is CSSSPPGQISGNTIYF. DNA for the CDR3: TGTTCCAGCAGCCCTCCGGGACAAATCTCTGGAAACACCATATATTTT.

The chain combines TRBV30 with TRBJ1-1; no clear D. This CDR3 comprises 14 residues. Per the germline V gene, CDR1 is GTSNPN and CDR2 is SVGIG (reference sequence). V shed 2 bases and J shed 0 bases, with 10 bases lying between them. The CDR3 loop reads CAWSTALLNTEAFF. In nucleotides, the CDR3 is TGTGCCTGGAGTACTGCTCTCCTGAACACTGAAGCTTTCTTT.

This clone was recorded a few times. The chain recombines TRBV12-5 with TRBJ2-7; 12 bases map to TRBD2. J lost 5 bases, V lost 6 bases, and 8 bases had no gene match. CDR3 length: 15 residues. Germline V gene data show CDR1 as LGHNT and CDR2 as FRNRAP. For the CDR3, the DNA is TGTGCTAGTGGCCCGACTAGCGGGAGCCCCCACGAGCAGTACTTC. As protein: CASGPTSGSPHEQYF.

This clone showed up just once. The chain is built from TRBV6-5 and TRBJ1-6; the match to TRBD1 covers 11 bases. This CDR3 comprises 14 residues. J was trimmed by 8 bases and V by 5 bases; bases with no gene match: 2. CDR1 MNHEY and CDR2 SVGAGI come from the germline V gene. DNA of the CDR3: TGTGCCAGCAGTGGGACAGGGGGATATTCACCCCTCCACTTT. Its translation: CASSGTGGYSPLHF.

This sequence joins TRBV5-6 and TRBJ2-2; 10 bases map to TRBD2. Trimming cost V 4 bases and J 6 bases; bases outside gene matches: 9. The CDR3 has 16 amino acids. CDR1 SGHDT and CDR2 YYEEEE come from the germline V gene. CDR3 DNA sequence: TGTGCCAGCAGCGACCCTAGCGGGAGAGGTGCCGGGGAGCTGTTTTTT. Its protein product is CASSDPSGRGAGELFF.

The CDR3 DNA reads TGTGCCATCGTCTCGGGACAGGGAACAGGAAACACCATATATTTT. Translation gives CAIVSGQGTGNTIYF. The chain recombines TRBV2 with TRBJ1-3; 9 positions match TRBD1. The V and J ends lost 10 bases and 4 bases, in that order; junction bases with no gene match: 11. Germline V gene sequence: CDR1 SNHLY, CDR2 FYNNEI. This CDR3 has 15 residues.

This clone was detected once. The rearrangement uses TRBV15 and TRBJ1-5; TRBD1 matches 8 bases. V was pared by 8 bases and J by 2 bases, with 8 bases of the junction left unmatched. CDR1 LNHNV and CDR2 YYDKDF come from the germline V gene (reference sequence). The length of the CDR3 is 15 residues. The CDR3 is CATHRDRTGNQPQHF. The CDR3 DNA is TGTGCCACCCATAGGGACAGGACGGGCAATCAGCCCCAGCATTTT.

The chain employs TRBV5-1 and TRBJ1-1; weak D call: TRBD1 (6 bases). This CDR3 contains 16 residues. Trimming cost V 4 bases and J 0 bases, with 16 bases left between them. Germline V gene data show CDR1 as SGHRS and CDR2 as YFSETQ. The CDR3 nucleotides are TGCGCCAGCAGCCGATCACAGGGCCCAATGAACACTGAAGCTTTCTTT. Amino acids: CASSRSQGPMNTEAFF.